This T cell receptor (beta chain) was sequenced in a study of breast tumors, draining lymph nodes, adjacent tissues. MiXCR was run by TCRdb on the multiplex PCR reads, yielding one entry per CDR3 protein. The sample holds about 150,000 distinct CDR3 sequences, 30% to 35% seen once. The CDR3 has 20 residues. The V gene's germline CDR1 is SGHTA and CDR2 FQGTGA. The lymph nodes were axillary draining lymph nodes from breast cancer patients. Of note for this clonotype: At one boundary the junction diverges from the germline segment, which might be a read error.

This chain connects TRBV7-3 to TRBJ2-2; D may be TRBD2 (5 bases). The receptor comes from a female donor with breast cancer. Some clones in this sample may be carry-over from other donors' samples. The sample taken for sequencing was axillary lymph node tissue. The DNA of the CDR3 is TGTGCCAGCAGCTTAAGTCTCGGGGTAGCGCGTACAAGGCACACCGGGGAGCGGTTTTTT. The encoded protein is CASSLSLGVARTRHTGERFF. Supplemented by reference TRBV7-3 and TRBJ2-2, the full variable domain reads GAGVSQTPSNKVTEKGKYVELRCDPISGHTALYWYRQSLGQGPEFLIYFQGTGAADDSGLPNDRFFAVRPEGSVSTLKIQRTERGDSAVYLCASSLSLGVARTRHTGERFFGEGSRLTVL.